The entry that follows covers one T cell receptor (beta chain) sequence. What this receptor recognizes is not known. No qualities accompany the bases; no much larger clone lies one base away. These data belong to a study of OX40 agonist ivuxolimab in advanced cancers. Context from the whole study: Ivuxolimab, which targeted the costimulatory receptor OX40 (CD134), was an agonistic, fully human IgG2 monoclonal antibody. Intravenous ivuxolimab was administered to patients every 2 weeks at six dose levels: 0.01, 0.1, 0.3, 1.5, 3 and 10 mg/kg. Of the 50 or so patients in dose escalation, about 20 had hepatocellular carcinoma, approximately 15 had melanoma, 9 had renal cell carcinoma and 9 had head and neck cancer. The dose-escalation cohort was about 83% male with a mean age of around 64 years, ranging from roughly 20 to 80. Prior anti-PD-1, anti-PD-L1 or anti-CTLA-4 therapy was permitted, and checkpoint inhibitors had been received by more than 35% of dose-escalation patients. Three dose-escalation patients achieved partial responses, one with hepatocellular carcinoma and two with cutaneous melanoma. Peripheral TCRbeta sequencing aimed to test whether ivuxolimab altered TCR sequence diversity and caused clonal T-cell expansion. The paper covers the monotherapy dose-escalation part of the phase I ivuxolimab trial, which included N = 52 patients. Results and caveats for the whole study, not just this receptor: After ivuxolimab, CD8+ T cells had more expanded clones than CD4+ T cells on average. Low levels of normalized T-cell clonal expansion were also seen in some patients who did not respond. Clonal expansion of both CD4+ and CD8+ blood T cells was observed from baseline to week 6 at doses 0.1 to 3.0 mg/kg. In partial responders in the 0.1-3.0 mg/kg groups, normalized peripheral clonal expansion was found to be among the lowest, especially among CD8+ T cells. Which antigens the clonally expanded peripheral T cells were specific for was not determined.

To sequence the TCRbeta CDR3 region, genomic DNA was isolated from the sorted cells. TCRbeta CDR3 regions were sequenced using the immunoSEQ Assay. TCRdb carries this immuneACCESS record with in-frame sequences only. Its versions omit some clonotypes, under half of them owing to an unresolved V gene in the studies checked, with the rest unexplained. The sample table lists about 97,000 clones, roughly 90% of them with a count of one. Of the sample, 5.5% falls within the top ten clones. The trial excluded patients who had a history of autoimmune disease or were on systemic immunosuppression. Peripheral blood for TCR sequencing was drawn from every dose cohort at baseline, at cycle 4 day 1 and at cycle 7 day 1. The samples were drawn from a first-in-human, open-label, multicenter phase I dose-escalation trial of ivuxolimab. Adults with locally advanced or metastatic head and neck squamous cell, hepatocellular, melanoma or renal cell carcinoma were enrolled in the trial. Before TCR sequencing, CD4+ T cells and CD8+ T cells were sorted from peripheral blood as separate populations.

Trimming removed 8 bases from V and 0 bases from J, leaving 25 bases between the germline ends. The CDR3 has 18 amino acids, counting the end cysteine and phenylalanine. Only the CDR3 part of the read is kept: 54 bases, read in frame from the first base. According to the germline V gene (reference sequence), CDR1 reads LNHNV and CDR2 reads YYDKDF. The clonotype comes from an adult with an advanced solid tumor such as melanoma, head and neck, liver or kidney cancer. The V and J genes are TRBV15 and TRBJ1-1; the D gene is unclear. The sample in question was CD4+ or CD8+ T cells sorted from blood, obtained in a trial of the OX40 agonist ivuxolimab. The base sequence is TGTGCCACCGGCCGGCGCGGCGGAAATTTCGGCTTGAACACTGAAGCTTTCTTT. It encodes CATGRRGGNFGLNTEAFF.